This entry concerns a single T cell receptor beta chain. This clone occurred once. There is no known antigen for this receptor. No base quality values were provided; no much bigger clone lies one nucleotide off. TCRbeta CDR3 regions were amplified from genomic DNA by means of the immunoSEQ Assay, a bias-controlled multiplex PCR. The study's own analysis went as follows. Within the assay, amplification of reference gene primers was used to estimate how many nucleated cells each sample contained. To quantify the absolute abundance of each unique TCRbeta CDR3 rearrangement, sequence reads were collapsed and filtered. For each sample, productive Simpson clonality was calculated by taking the square root of Simpson's diversity index across productive rearrangements. The immuneACCESS repertoire file appears here via TCRdb, limited to in-frame rearrangements. These files lack a portion of the clones; in checked studies, under half of the deficit traces to unresolved V genes, and the cause of the others is not known. V and J calls plus clone size are reproduced from that table; the DNA served to infer D and trimming. The sample data list roughly 350,000 clones, and 85% of these were observed just once. The ten most abundant clones make up approximately 3.7% of the sample.

Whole blood was collected in K2EDTA tubes by collaborating institutions according to the institutions' own protocols. For TCRbeta analysis, collaborator samples were shipped as frozen whole blood, as isolated PBMCs, or as DNA extracted from either sample type. This sample is part of a study of blood T cell repertoires in COVID-19 (TCRdb year 2020). In the study overall: Samples covering the acute and convalescent phases of COVID-19 were provided by collaborators in the United States, Italy and Spain. The material from the prospective study consisted of cDNA or gDNA derived from T cells, B-cell-depleted T cells, or PBMCs. Subjects who had been exposed to COVID-19, were actively infected with it, or had recovered from it provided the deeply sampled blood TCRbeta repertoires that made up the dataset. A freely available public database, intended as a resource for researchers studying the immune response to SARS-CoV-2, is where the repertoires were released. Samples were obtained from the ongoing ImmuneRACE study (first 160 participants) and from 1,000 to 1,500 subjects provided by 6 global collaborators. Sample metadata almost always included a de-identified subject ID, COVID-19 status, age in years and sex. Where available, HLA class I and class II types were taken from metadata supplied by the sample provider and were not determined by assay-based typing.

Overall results and qualifications from the work: How much clinical and demographic metadata was included differed by source and by participant, and the metadata was provided uncurated.

The sample was peripheral blood. The sequence came from a young woman with acute or convalescent COVID-19.

The DNA reads as follows: TGCGCCAGCAGGGTAGAACAGGGTTCCTTCTACGAGCAGTACTTC. Translated, it reads CASRVEQGSFYEQYF. Rearrangement joined TRBV10-2 to TRBJ2-7; the best D guess is TRBD1, with 6 bases matching. Trimming at the junction amounts to 6 bases on V and 3 bases on J, and the germline ends lie 18 bases apart. From the cysteine up to the phenylalanine, the CDR3 has a length of 15 residues. Solely the CDR3 DNA is kept, with 45 bases framed from the first base. CDR1 and CDR2 are read off the germline V gene as WSHSY and SAAADI.